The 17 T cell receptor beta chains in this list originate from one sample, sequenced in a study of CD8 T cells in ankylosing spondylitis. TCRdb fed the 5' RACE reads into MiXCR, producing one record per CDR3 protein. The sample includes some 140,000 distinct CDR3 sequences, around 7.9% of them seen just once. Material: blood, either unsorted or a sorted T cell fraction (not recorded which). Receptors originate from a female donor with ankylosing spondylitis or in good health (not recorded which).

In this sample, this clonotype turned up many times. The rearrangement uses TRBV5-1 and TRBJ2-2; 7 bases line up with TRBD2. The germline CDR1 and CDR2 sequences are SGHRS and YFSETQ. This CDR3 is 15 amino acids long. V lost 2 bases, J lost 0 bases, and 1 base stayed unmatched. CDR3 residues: CASSFSGSNTGELFF. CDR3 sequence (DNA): TGCGCCAGCAGCTTTAGCGGGTCGAACACCGGGGAGCTGTTTTTT.

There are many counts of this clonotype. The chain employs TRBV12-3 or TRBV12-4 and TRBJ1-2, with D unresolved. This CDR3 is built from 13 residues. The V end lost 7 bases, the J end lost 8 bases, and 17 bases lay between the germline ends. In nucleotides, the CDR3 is TGTGCCAGCACTCCTGGACCACTGGGAGGCTACACCTTC. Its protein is CASTPGPLGGYTF.

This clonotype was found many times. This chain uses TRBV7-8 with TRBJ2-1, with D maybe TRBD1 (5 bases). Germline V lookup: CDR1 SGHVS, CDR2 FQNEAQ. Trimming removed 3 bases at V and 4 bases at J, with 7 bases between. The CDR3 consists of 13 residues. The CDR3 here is CASSFNRYNEQFF. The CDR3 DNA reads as TGTGCCAGCAGCTTTAACAGGTACAATGAGCAGTTCTTC.

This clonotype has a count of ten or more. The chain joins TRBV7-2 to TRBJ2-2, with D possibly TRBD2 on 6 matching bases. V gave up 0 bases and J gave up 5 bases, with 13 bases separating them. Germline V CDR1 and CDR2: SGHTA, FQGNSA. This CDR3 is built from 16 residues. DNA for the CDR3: TGTGCCAGCAGCTTAGCGTCTAGCGCCAGGACCGGGGAGCTGTTTTTT. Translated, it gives CASSLASSARTGELFF.

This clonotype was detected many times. The CDR3 loop reads CASSDGPGDLSGNTIYF. The CDR3 nucleotides read TGTGCCAGCAGTGACGGGCCAGGGGACCTCTCTGGAAACACCATATATTTT. This chain joins TRBV6-1 and TRBJ1-3; a possible D gene is TRBD1 (6 bases). CDR3 size: 17 residues. With 3 bases removed from V and 0 bases from J, the gap between germline ends came to 15 bases. Germline V CDR1 and CDR2: MNHNS, SASEGT.

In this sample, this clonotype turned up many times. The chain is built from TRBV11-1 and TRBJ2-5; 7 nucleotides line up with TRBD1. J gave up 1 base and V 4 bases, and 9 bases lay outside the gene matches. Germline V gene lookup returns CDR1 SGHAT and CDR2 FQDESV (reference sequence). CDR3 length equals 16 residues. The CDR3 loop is CASSSDRDRIQETQYF. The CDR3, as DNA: TGTGCCAGCAGCTCTGACCGGGACAGAATCCAAGAGACCCAGTACTTC.

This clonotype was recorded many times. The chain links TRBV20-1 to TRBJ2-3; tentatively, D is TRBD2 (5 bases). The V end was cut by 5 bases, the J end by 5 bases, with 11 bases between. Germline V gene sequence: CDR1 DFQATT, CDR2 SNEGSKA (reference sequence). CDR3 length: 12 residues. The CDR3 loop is CSAPRTGDTQYF. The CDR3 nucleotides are TGCAGTGCTCCCCGGACTGGAGATACGCAGTATTTT.

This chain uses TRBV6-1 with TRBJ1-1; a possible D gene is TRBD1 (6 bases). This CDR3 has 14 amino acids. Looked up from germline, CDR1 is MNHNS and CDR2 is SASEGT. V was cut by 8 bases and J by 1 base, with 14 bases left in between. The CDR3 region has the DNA TGTGCCAGCCGCGACGAGACAGGGAACACTGAAGCTTTCTTT. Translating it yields CASRDETGNTEAFF.

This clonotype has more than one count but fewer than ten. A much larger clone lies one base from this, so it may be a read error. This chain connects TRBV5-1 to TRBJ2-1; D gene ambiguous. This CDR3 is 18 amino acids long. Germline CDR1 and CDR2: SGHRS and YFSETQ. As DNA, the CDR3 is TGCGTCAGCAGCTTGGGCTCCTCTTCAGTTTGGGTAAACAATGAGCAGTTCTTC. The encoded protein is CVSSLGSSSVWVNNEQFF.

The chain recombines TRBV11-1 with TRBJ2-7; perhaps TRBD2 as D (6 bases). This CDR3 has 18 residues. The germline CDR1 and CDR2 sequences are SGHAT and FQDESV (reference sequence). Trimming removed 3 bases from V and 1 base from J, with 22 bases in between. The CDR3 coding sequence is TGTGCCAGCAGCTTGGAACGATTCGGGAGAACAGCTTCCTACGAGCAGTACTTC. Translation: CASSLERFGRTASYEQYF.

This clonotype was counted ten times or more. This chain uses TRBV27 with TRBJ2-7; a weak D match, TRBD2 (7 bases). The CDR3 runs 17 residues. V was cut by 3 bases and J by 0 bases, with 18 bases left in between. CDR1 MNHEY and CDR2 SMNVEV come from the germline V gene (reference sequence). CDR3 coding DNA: TGTGCCAGCAGTTTTCGAGGGGGGGCCGTCAGCTCCTACGAGCAGTACTTC. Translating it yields CASSFRGGAVSSYEQYF.

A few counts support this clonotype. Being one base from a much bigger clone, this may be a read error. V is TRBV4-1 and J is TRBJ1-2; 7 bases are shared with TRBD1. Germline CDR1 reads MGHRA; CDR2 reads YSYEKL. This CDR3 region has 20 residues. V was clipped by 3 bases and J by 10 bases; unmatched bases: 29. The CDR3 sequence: CASSHNTRGNTGARSWDYTF. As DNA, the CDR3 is TGCGCCAGCAGCCATAACACAAGGGGGAATACAGGGGCCCGGTCATGGGACTACACCTTC.

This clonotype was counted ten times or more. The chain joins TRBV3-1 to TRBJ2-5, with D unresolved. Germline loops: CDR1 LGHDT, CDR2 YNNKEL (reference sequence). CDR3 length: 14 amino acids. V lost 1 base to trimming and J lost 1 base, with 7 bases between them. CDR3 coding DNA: TGTGCCAGCAGCCAAGGGCTAGGCCAAGAGACCCAGTACTTC. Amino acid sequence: CASSQGLGQETQYF.

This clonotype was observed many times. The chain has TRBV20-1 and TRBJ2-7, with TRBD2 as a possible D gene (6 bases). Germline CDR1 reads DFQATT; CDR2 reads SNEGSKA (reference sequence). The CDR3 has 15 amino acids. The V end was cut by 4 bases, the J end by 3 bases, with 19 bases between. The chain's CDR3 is CSATPAGSNGYEQYF. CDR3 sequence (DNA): TGCAGTGCTACCCCGGCGGGGTCTAATGGCTACGAGCAGTACTTC.

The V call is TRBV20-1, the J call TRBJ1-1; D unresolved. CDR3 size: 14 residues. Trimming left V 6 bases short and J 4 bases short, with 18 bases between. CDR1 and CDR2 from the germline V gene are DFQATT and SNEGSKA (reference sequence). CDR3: CSADRDGEGTEAFF. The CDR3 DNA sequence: TGCAGTGCCGACCGAGACGGGGAAGGCACTGAAGCTTTCTTT.

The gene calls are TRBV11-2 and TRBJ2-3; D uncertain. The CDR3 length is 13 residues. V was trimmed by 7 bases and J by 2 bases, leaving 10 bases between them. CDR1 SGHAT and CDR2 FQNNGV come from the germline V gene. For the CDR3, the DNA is TGTGCCAGCAAGGTCCTGTCCACAGATACGCAGTATTTT. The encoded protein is CASKVLSTDTQYF.

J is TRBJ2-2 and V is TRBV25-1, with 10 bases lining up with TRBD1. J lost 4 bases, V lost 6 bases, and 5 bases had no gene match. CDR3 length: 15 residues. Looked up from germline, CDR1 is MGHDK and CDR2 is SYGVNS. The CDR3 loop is CASRAGTGATGELFF. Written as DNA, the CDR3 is TGTGCCAGCAGGGCCGGGACAGGGGCCACCGGGGAGCTGTTTTTT.